This T cell receptor beta chain was documented in a study of human T cells and chemical hapten exposure. On the study more broadly: Small volume differences among pooled libraries mainly caused per-sample TCR yield variation. General observations from the study: Controls had significantly fewer large CDR3 similarity clusters than were formed by expanded TCRs. Correlating positively with patch test score were the PT1 expanded TCR counts.

Comments on this clonotype: Its antigen is undetermined.

Germline assignment: CDR1 SGHDN and CDR2 FVKESK. V lost 1 base and J lost 1; bases outside the gene matches: 6. The CDR3 runs to 17 residues. TCRdb reprocessed the RACE reads via MiXCR and lists one record per CDR3 protein. The sample has about 51,000 distinct CDR3 sequences, 9.4% seen once; the top ten hold more than 13%. Indicated time point: pre-sensitization, week 0. Treatment given: therapeutic diphenylcyclopropenone sensitization with weekly scalp DPC. The origin of this receptor is a woman aged 35 to 49 with alopecia areata. Some clones in this sample may be carry-over from other donors' samples. This chain uses TRBV14 with TRBJ2-5; 10 bases are a match to TRBD2. Sequences were derived from whole blood, sampled in connection with sensitization to the hapten diphenylcyclopropenone (DPC). The CDR3 DNA reads TGTGCCAGCAGCCAAGTACTAGCGGGGCTATTCCAAGAGACCCAGTACTTC. It is translated as CASSQVLAGLFQETQYF.